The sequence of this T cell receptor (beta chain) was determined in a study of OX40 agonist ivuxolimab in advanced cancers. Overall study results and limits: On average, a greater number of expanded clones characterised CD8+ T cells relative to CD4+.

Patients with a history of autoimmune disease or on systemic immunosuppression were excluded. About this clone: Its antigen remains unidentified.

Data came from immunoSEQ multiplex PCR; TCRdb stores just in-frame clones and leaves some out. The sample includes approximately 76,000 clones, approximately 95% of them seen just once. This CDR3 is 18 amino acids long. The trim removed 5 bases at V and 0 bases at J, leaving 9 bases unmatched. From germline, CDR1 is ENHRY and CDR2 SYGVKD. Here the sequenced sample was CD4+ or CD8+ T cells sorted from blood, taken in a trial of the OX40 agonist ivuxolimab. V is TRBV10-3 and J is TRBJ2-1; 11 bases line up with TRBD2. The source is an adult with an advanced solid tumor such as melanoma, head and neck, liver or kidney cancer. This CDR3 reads CAISWLAGGESSYNEQFF. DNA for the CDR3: TGTGCCATCAGTTGGCTAGCGGGAGGTGAGAGCTCCTACAATGAGCAGTTCTTC.